This is a list of T cell receptor beta chains from one sample in a study of T cells in Graves' hyperthyroidism and ophthalmopathy. MiXCR, applied by TCRdb to the multiplex PCR reads, yields one record per CDR3 protein. The data contain some 350,000 distinct CDR3 sequences, about a sixth of them singletons. Material: blood. Receptors were obtained from a woman aged 18-29 years with Graves' hyperthyroidism that later progressed to Graves' ophthalmopathy. The CDR3 runs from the conserved cysteine through the conserved F or W. D genes are given only for firm matches. Rows may omit the clone size; those that give it use once, few, many or a size class.

d_gene	abundance	v_gene	j_gene	CDR3aa	CDR3nt
TRBD2	NA	TRBV5-1	TRBJ2-7	CASSRGLADFVGTYEQYF	TGCGCCAGCAGCCGGGGACTAGCTGACTTCGTAGGGACCTACGAGCAGTACTTC
NA	NA	TRBV20-1	TRBJ1-1	CSAREGPGEAFF	TGCAGTGCTAGAGAGGGCCCCGGGGAAGCTTTCTTT
TRBD1	NA	TRBV13	TRBJ1-5	CASSTGQGINQPQHF	TGTGCCAGCAGCACCGGACAGGGAATTAATCAGCCCCAGCATTTT
TRBD1	many	TRBV7-2	TRBJ1-6	CASGGSDRDLPLHF	TGTGCCAGCGGGGGCAGTGACAGGGATCTACCCCTCCACTTT
TRBD2	many	TRBV30	TRBJ2-2	CAWSVLAGTGELFF	TGTGCCTGGAGTGTACTAGCGGGGACCGGGGAGCTGTTTTTT
TRBD2	many	TRBV20-1	TRBJ2-2	CSARRVGGTGELFF	TGCAGTGCCAGGCGGGTCGGGGGGACCGGGGAGCTGTTTTTT
NA	many	TRBV27	TRBJ2-2	CASSLGTPNTGELFF	TGTGCCAGCAGTTTAGGGACACCGAACACCGGGGAGCTGTTTTTT
TRBD2	many	TRBV6-2/TRBV6-3	TRBJ2-5	CASSYADLAGLTFQETQYF	TGTGCCAGCAGTTATGCGGACCTAGCGGGCCTGACCTTCCAAGAGACCCAGTACTTC
NA	NA	TRBV6-2/TRBV6-3	TRBJ2-7	CASSGGQFGVEQYF	TGTGCCAGCAGTGGTGGACAATTCGGGGTCGAGCAGTACTTC
TRBD2	many	TRBV20-1	TRBJ2-1	CSARGPWGGRANEQFF	TGCAGTGCTAGAGGCCCTTGGGGCGGGAGGGCCAATGAGCAGTTCTTC
TRBD2	few	TRBV9	TRBJ2-1	CASSVTSGMYNEQFF	TGTGCCAGCAGCGTGACTAGCGGGATGTACAATGAGCAGTTCTTC
TRBD1	NA	TRBV18	TRBJ2-1	CASSPTYRQGNDQFF	TGTGCCAGCTCACCCACATACAGACAGGGCAATGACCAGTTCTTC
NA	NA	TRBV15	TRBJ2-2	CATSRDVAGELFF	TGTGCCACCAGCAGAGATGTGGCAGGGGAGCTGTTTTTT
NA	NA	TRBV18	TRBJ1-3	CASSSGVFKAGNTIYF	TGTGCCAGCTCATCCGGTGTTTTTAAGGCTGGAAACACCATATATTTT
NA	many	TRBV28	TRBJ1-1	CASSLTGRNTEAFF	TGTGCCAGCAGTTTGACTGGGCGGAACACTGAAGCTTTCTTT
NA	few	TRBV13	TRBJ2-5	CASTKKEGRPGGMDF	TGTGCCAGCACCAAAAAGGAGGGACGGCCCGGAGGCATGGACTTC
NA	many	TRBV28	TRBJ1-5	CASSIHRAPTPNQPQHF	TGTGCCAGCAGTATCCACAGGGCCCCGACCCCGAATCAGCCCCAGCATTTT
TRBD2	many	TRBV18	TRBJ2-1	CASSPPLAESYNEQFF	TGTGCCAGCTCACCACCGCTAGCGGAGTCATACAATGAGCAGTTCTTC
TRBD1	many	TRBV2	TRBJ2-5	CASSERLTGEETQYF	TGTGCCAGCAGTGAAAGGCTAACAGGGGAAGAGACCCAGTACTTC
TRBD2	many	TRBV12-3/TRBV12-4	TRBJ2-7	CASSSSASGSYEQYF	TGTGCCAGCAGCTCCTCGGCTAGCGGCTCCTACGAGCAGTACTTC
NA	few	TRBV6-2/TRBV6-3	TRBJ2-1	CASIDGTAWYNEQFF	TGTGCCAGTATAGACGGAACGGCCTGGTACAATGAGCAGTTCTTC
NA	many	TRBV12-3/TRBV12-4	TRBJ1-5	CASSLLGRDQPQHF	TGTGCCAGCAGTTTGTTGGGGAGGGATCAGCCCCAGCATTTT
NA	NA	TRBV6-6	TRBJ2-5	CASSYSGGTSQETQYF	TGTGCCAGCAGTTACTCGGGCGGTACGTCCCAAGAGACCCAGTACTTC
TRBD1	many	TRBV7-9	TRBJ2-1	CASSLDRVRFGHNEQFF	TGTGCCAGCAGCTTGGACAGGGTCAGATTCGGCCACAATGAGCAGTTCTTC
NA	NA	TRBV5-5	TRBJ2-1	CASSWWGSSYNDQFF	TGTGCCAGCAGCTGGTGGGGAAGCTCCTACAATGACCAGTTCTTC
TRBD1	few	TRBV3-1	TRBJ2-5	CASSVTGTGGLETQYF	TGTGCCAGCAGCGTGACCGGGACAGGGGGCCTGGAGACCCAGTACTTC
NA	NA	TRBV20-1	TRBJ2-1	CSAPLTGRYYNEQFF	TGCAGTGCTCCTCTTACTGGGCGGTACTACAATGAGCAGTTCTTC
TRBD1	few	TRBV13	TRBJ2-1	CASSPTTGSSYNEQFF	TGTGCCAGCAGCCCAACGACAGGGTCATCCTACAATGAGCAGTTCTTC
NA	few	TRBV6-1	TRBJ2-5	CASSGTEGRRLETQYF	TGTGCCAGCAGTGGAACTGAGGGGCGGCGATTGGAGACCCAGTACTTC
NA	NA	TRBV16	TRBJ2-2	CASSQSRQENTGELFF	TGTGCCAGCAGCCAATCGAGGCAGGAGAACACCGGGGAGCTGTTTTTT
TRBD2	many	TRBV11-2	TRBJ2-1	CASTSLGGRGPYNEQFF	TGTGCCAGCACCTCCCTTGGCGGGAGGGGCCCCTACAATGAGCAGTTCTTC
TRBD1	few	TRBV2	TRBJ1-2	CASKGQGAVGYTF	TGTGCCAGCAAGGGACAGGGGGCGGTTGGCTACACCTTC
TRBD1	many	TRBV20-1	TRBJ1-5	CSASITGGRNQPQHF	TGCAGTGCCAGTATTACAGGGGGGCGAAATCAGCCCCAGCATTTT
NA	many	TRBV15	TRBJ2-7	CATSRGDTRYEQYF	TGTGCCACCAGCAGAGGGGACACTCGCTACGAGCAGTACTTC
NA	many	TRBV28	TRBJ1-2	CASSFQGIAVDDTF	TGTGCCAGCAGTTTTCAGGGGATTGCGGTCGACGACACCTTC
NA	NA	TRBV20-1	TRBJ2-7	CSARAHEIPTYEQYF	TGCAGTGCTAGAGCCCACGAGATTCCGACCTACGAGCAGTACTTC
TRBD1	few	TRBV7-8	TRBJ2-7	CASSSQGAEGYEQYF	TGTGCCAGCAGCTCCCAGGGGGCGGAGGGCTACGAGCAGTACTTC
TRBD2	few	TRBV20-1	TRBJ2-7	CSAMNSRGRITEQYF	TGCAGTGCTATGAACTCTCGCGGGAGGATCACCGAGCAGTACTTC
NA	many	TRBV6-1	TRBJ1-3	CASMWAGGNTIYF	TGTGCCAGCATGTGGGCCGGCGGAAACACCATATATTTT
NA	NA	TRBV19	TRBJ2-2	CASSTGAYTGELFF	TGTGCCAGTAGTACCGGGGCCTACACCGGGGAGCTGTTTTTT
NA	many	TRBV2	TRBJ1-5	CASSDRSRQASGPQHF	TGTGCCAGCAGTGATCGAAGCAGACAGGCCTCTGGGCCCCAGCATTTT
TRBD1	few	TRBV4-1	TRBJ1-1	CASSHRDRGERGWNTEAFF	TGCGCCAGCAGCCACCGGGACAGGGGAGAGCGGGGGTGGAACACTGAAGCTTTCTTT
NA	many	TRBV3-1	TRBJ2-5	CASSRGGKTQYF	TGTGCCAGCAGCCGAGGGGGTAAGACCCAGTACTTC